The clone carrying this T cell receptor (beta chain) has at least ten counts. Its target is unknown. The cDNA was produced through 5'RACE with 10-nucleotide random UMIs. TCRdb reanalysed the 5' RACE reads using MiXCR and keeps one entry per CDR3 protein. The table shows roughly 50,000 distinct CDR3 sequences, with over 20% occurring only once. The data originate from a study of neurological immune-mediated disorders. V gave up 0 bases and J gave up 9 bases; unmatched junction bases: 9. The CDR3 totals 15 residues. The germline gives CDR1 DFQATT, CDR2 SNEGSKA (reference sequence). Study outcomes and limitations: The greatest TCR clonal expansion appeared in HTLV-1-associated myelopathy and the smallest, falling below healthy controls, in multiple sclerosis.

Sequencing was carried out using PBMCs. The chain links TRBV20-1 to TRBJ2-1; TRBD2 matches at 9 bases. The sequence was obtained from a woman between 65 and 79 years old in good health. The CDR3 nucleotides read TGCAGTGCTAGAGATCCGGCGGGAGGGCCGATTGAGCAGTTCTTC. It codes for CSARDPAGGPIEQFF.